This T cell receptor beta chain stems from a study of T cell responses to AZD1222 COVID-19 vaccine. V gave up 3 bases and J gave up 4 bases; unmatched junction bases: 0. The CDR3 runs to 14 residues. Germline loops: CDR1 MNHEY, CDR2 SMNVEV (reference sequence). The protocol was immunoSEQ multiplex PCR, while the TCRdb copy is restricted to in-frame clones and leaves out a portion. This sample has 150,000 to 180,000 clones, with over 70% found just once. Notes on the study in general: Seropositive status at baseline applied to only 6 or 7 AZD1222 recipients.

This clone occurred once. As yet, its antigen is unknown. The clonotype was recovered from an adult who received the AZD1222 COVID-19 vaccine. This specimen was peripheral blood, taken 28 days after the second AZD1222 dose. J is TRBJ2-2 and V is TRBV27, with 9 bases matching TRBD2. CDR3 nucleotide sequence: TGTGCCAGCAGTTTGACTAGCGGCACCGGGGAGCTGTTTTTT. Protein product: CASSLTSGTGELFF.